Below are 4 T cell receptor beta chains sequenced from a single sample in a study of graft-versus-host responses after intestinal transplantation. Measured with immunoSEQ multiplex PCR; TCRdb has only the in-frame clones, and not every one. The sample contains approximately 50,000 clones, approximately 90% of which appear only once. Here the sequenced sample was PBMCs, taken 26 days after transplant. The source of these receptors is a human patient who received an intestinal transplant, so some T cells may come from the graft donor.

The chain uses TRBV30 and TRBJ1-6; the D is unclear. In germline, CDR1 is GTSNPN, CDR2 SVGIG (reference sequence). The ends were cut back, 5 bases at V and 0 bases at J, with 11 bases in the middle. The CDR3 loop spans 15 amino acids. The CDR3 here is CAWSTESSYNSPLHF. CDR3 sequence (DNA): TGTGCCTGGTCGACGGAGAGCTCCTATAATTCACCCCTCCACTTT.

This clone was observed a few times. The chain combines TRBV4-1 with TRBJ2-3; no clear D. The CDR3 sequence is 14 residues long. CDR1 and CDR2 (germline): MGHRA, YSYEKL. V lost 0 bases and J 0 bases, leaving 4 bases between the germline ends. In nucleotides, the CDR3 is TGCGCCAGCAGCCAAGATCCGAGCACAGATACGCAGTATTTT. It translates to CASSQDPSTDTQYF.

The chain combines TRBV5-1 with TRBJ2-3, with a possible D match to TRBD2 (6 bases). The CDR3 has 14 amino acids. V dropped 4 bases and J dropped 2 bases, with 11 bases sitting between them. The germline gives CDR1 SGHRS, CDR2 YFSETQ. DNA for the CDR3: TGCGCCAGCAGCGGCGGGGCCTACACAGATACGCAGTATTTT. Translated, it gives CASSGGAYTDTQYF.

The chain couples TRBV28 to TRBJ2-1; D remains unclear. The V end lost 4 bases, the J end lost 3 bases, and 13 bases lay between the germline ends. The V gene's germline CDR1 is MDHEN and CDR2 SYDVKM. This CDR3 region has 15 residues. The CDR3 DNA reads as TGTGCCAGCAGTTCCCTCTGGGCCCACTACAATGAGCAGTTCTTC. It translates to CASSSLWAHYNEQFF.